This is a list of T cell receptor beta chains from one sample in a study of shared clonotypes between healthy human individuals. The protocol was immunoSEQ multiplex PCR, while the TCRdb copy is restricted to in-frame clones and leaves out a portion. The sample comprises about 2.1 million clones, 90% to 95% of which are singletons, and under 2% rests with the top ten. The material sequenced was naive CD8+ T cells from PBMCs. The origin of the receptors is a man between 18 and 35 years old in good health. Some clones in this sample may be carry-over from other donors' samples. Both conserved end residues are part of each CDR3. D genes are given only for firm matches. Size tells how often a clone was seen (once, few, many) or the class of an expanded clone, and some rows leave it out.

CDR3 DNA	CDR3 protein	V gene	D gene	J gene	clone size
TGTGCCAGCAGCTTAGGGCGGGGTTCTTACAATGAGCAGTTCTTC	CASSLGRGSYNEQFF	TRBV13	NA	TRBJ2-1	NA
TGTGCCAGCAGCGGACCCTCGCCCAACTATGGCTACACCTTC	CASSGPSPNYGYTF	TRBV2	NA	TRBJ1-2	once
TGCAGCGTGTGGGGACAGGCCATATTTTATGAGGCTGAAGCTTTCTTT	CSVWGQAIFYEAEAFF	TRBV29-1	TRBD1	TRBJ1-1	NA
TGTGCCAGCAGCACACCGGGACAGGGAGTTCCTGAGCAGTTCTTC	CASSTPGQGVPEQFF	TRBV7-9	TRBD1	TRBJ2-1	NA
TGTGCCAGCAGCGTAGGGGGGACAGCCACCTACGAGCAGTACTTC	CASSVGGTATYEQYF	TRBV9	TRBD1	TRBJ2-7	NA
TGTGCCAGCACCCAGGGGGGGTATGGCTACACCTTC	CASTQGGYGYTF	TRBV7-9	TRBD1	TRBJ1-2	once
TGTGCCAGCAGTTATGGGACAGGGGGTTACTATGGCTACACCTTC	CASSYGTGGYYGYTF	TRBV6-6	TRBD1	TRBJ1-2	NA
TGTGCCAGCAGCTGGGGGTCTAGTTCAGATACGCAGTATTTT	CASSWGSSSDTQYF	TRBV7-9	NA	TRBJ2-3	NA
TGTGCCAGCTCACCACCGATGGCGACAGCCTACGAGCAGTACTTC	CASSPPMATAYEQYF	TRBV18	NA	TRBJ2-7	NA
TGCAGCGTTGAGGGGACTAGCGGATCCTACGAGCAGTACTTC	CSVEGTSGSYEQYF	TRBV29-1	TRBD2	TRBJ2-7	NA
TGTGCCAGCAGTTACAGCGGACTCTCCGAGCAGTACTTC	CASSYSGLSEQYF	TRBV6-5	NA	TRBJ2-7	NA
TGTGCCAGCAGCCCCCAGCCGAACTCACAAGAGACCCAGTACTTC	CASSPQPNSQETQYF	TRBV27	NA	TRBJ2-5	NA
TGTGCCAGCAGCTTACCCCGGGAGTCCCTGAACACCGGGGAGCTGTTTTTT	CASSLPRESLNTGELFF	TRBV11-2	NA	TRBJ2-2	once
TGTGCCAGCAGCGACCCAGCGGCCGGGGGGGAGGGAGATACGCAGTATTTT	CASSDPAAGGEGDTQYF	TRBV9	TRBD2	TRBJ2-3	NA
TGTGCCAGCAGCTTAAGTGGTAGCGGGAGGAGTGCAGATACGCAGTATTTT	CASSLSGSGRSADTQYF	TRBV7-3	TRBD2	TRBJ2-3	NA
TGTGCCTGGAGAAGGCCAGGCACAGATACGCAGTATTTT	CAWRRPGTDTQYF	TRBV30	NA	TRBJ2-3	NA
TGTGCCAGCACCACGCTTTTCACTTCTGGGGCCAACGTCCTGACTTTC	CASTTLFTSGANVLTF	TRBV28	NA	TRBJ2-6	NA
TGTGCCAGTCGGGGGTTCGGGACTAGCGGGACTAGCACAGATACGCAGTATTTT	CASRGFGTSGTSTDTQYF	TRBV19	TRBD2	TRBJ2-3	NA
TGTGCCAGCAGCTTTGTCTATGGAGATACGCAGTATTTT	CASSFVYGDTQYF	TRBV7-9	NA	TRBJ2-3	NA
TGTGCCAGCAGTGAAGCGCTTAGACAGGGGCGCAGCTTT	CASSEALRQGRSF	TRBV2	TRBD1	TRBJ1-1	NA
TGTGCCAGCAGCCCTACCTTTTGGCAGGGAGGCTACGAGCAGTACTTC	CASSPTFWQGGYEQYF	TRBV11-3	NA	TRBJ2-7	NA
TGTGCCAGCAGCGGTTCAGGGGACCCGTCCTACGAGCAGTACTTC	CASSGSGDPSYEQYF	TRBV9	NA	TRBJ2-7	NA
TGCGCCAGCAGCCACTCACCCCAGCTAGCCAAAAACATTCAGTACTTC	CASSHSPQLAKNIQYF	TRBV4-1	NA	TRBJ2-4	NA
TGTGCCAGCAGCTTAGATCGGGGAAACACCGGGGAGCTGTTTTTT	CASSLDRGNTGELFF	TRBV11-3	NA	TRBJ2-2	NA
TGCGCCAGCCGGGGGGGTAAAGGCGGGGAGCTGTTTTTT	CASRGGKGGELFF	TRBV4-3	TRBD2	TRBJ2-2	NA
TGCAGCGTTGAAGGGAGGTCCCTGGGCGCGAGCTCCTACAATGAGCAGTTCTTC	CSVEGRSLGASSYNEQFF	TRBV29-1	NA	TRBJ2-1	NA
TGCGCCAGCAGTATTCCCGGAACCTACGAGCAGTACTTC	CASSIPGTYEQYF	TRBV5-1	NA	TRBJ2-7	NA
TGTGCCTCCACCTTTAGCGCTTACAATGAGCAGTTCTTC	CASTFSAYNEQFF	TRBV2	NA	TRBJ2-1	NA
TGTGCCAGCAGCACCGGGACAGGGAACTACAATGAGCAGTTCTTC	CASSTGTGNYNEQFF	TRBV7-9	TRBD1	TRBJ2-1	once
TGTGCCAGCAGCGTAGAGGGGACTTTGGCGCAGTATTTT	CASSVEGTLAQYF	TRBV9	NA	TRBJ2-3	NA
TGTGCCAGCTTTCGGCAGGGCAGCTCCTACGAGCAGTACTTC	CASFRQGSSYEQYF	TRBV14	NA	TRBJ2-7	NA
TGTGCCAGCAGCCCTACAGGGTCAGCGGGGGAGCAGTACTTC	CASSPTGSAGEQYF	TRBV5-6	NA	TRBJ2-7	NA
TGTGCCAGCAGCTCCCTCGGACAAAAAACCGACAAACTGTTTTTT	CASSSLGQKTDKLFF	TRBV11-2	NA	TRBJ1-4	NA
TGTGCCACCAGCACTGAGCGGTACTCCTACGAGCAGTACTTC	CATSTERYSYEQYF	TRBV15	NA	TRBJ2-7	NA
TGTGCCAGCAGTGGGGGAATATTCAGTGGCTACACCTTC	CASSGGIFSGYTF	TRBV6-5	NA	TRBJ1-2	NA
TGCAGCGCCGCGACAGGGGGCGCGAATCAGCCCCAGCATTTT	CSAATGGANQPQHF	TRBV29-1	TRBD1	TRBJ1-5	NA
TGTGCCAGCAGCGTAGACCGGACTAGCGGGAACTACAATGAGCAGTTCTTC	CASSVDRTSGNYNEQFF	TRBV9	TRBD2	TRBJ2-1	NA
TGCGCCAGCAGCATGCGGACAGGGTACGAGCAGTACTTC	CASSMRTGYEQYF	TRBV5-1	TRBD1	TRBJ2-7	NA
TGTGCCAGCAGTGTAACTTTAGATCAGGGGGCGAAAATCTACGAGCAGTACTTC	CASSVTLDQGAKIYEQYF	TRBV28	TRBD1	TRBJ2-7	NA
TGTGCCAGCAGACCGGGACGGACTCTCAACACTGAAGCTTTCTTT	CASRPGRTLNTEAFF	TRBV6-1	NA	TRBJ1-1	NA
TGTGCCAGCAGCTACGGGACATCTGAAGCTTTCTTT	CASSYGTSEAFF	TRBV7-9	NA	TRBJ1-1	NA
TGTGCCAGCAGCCCTGGGGACCCCAATGAGCAGTTCTTC	CASSPGDPNEQFF	TRBV7-6	NA	TRBJ2-1	NA
TGCAGCGTCATAGCGGGAGAACGCAATGAGCAGTTCTTC	CSVIAGERNEQFF	TRBV29-1	TRBD2	TRBJ2-1	NA
TGTGCCAGCAGTCCACAACCGGGGAACAATGAGCAGTTCTTC	CASSPQPGNNEQFF	TRBV27	NA	TRBJ2-1	NA
TGTGCCAGCAGCGTAGGGCGCGAGCAGTACTTC	CASSVGREQYF	TRBV9	NA	TRBJ2-7	NA
TGTGCCAGCAGCTTAGTCGGGACAACCACGAACACCGGGGAGCTGTTTTTT	CASSLVGTTTNTGELFF	TRBV11-2	NA	TRBJ2-2	NA
TGTGCCAGCAGCCAGGAAGGCCTGCTGGCTGAGCAGTTCTTC	CASSQEGLLAEQFF	TRBV7-9	NA	TRBJ2-1	NA
TGTGCCAGCAGCTTCCCAGCGGGAGAGGAGGAGGATACGCAGTATTTT	CASSFPAGEEEDTQYF	TRBV4-2	TRBD2	TRBJ2-3	NA
TGTGCCAGCAGTTTTGTAGGAGGGGCGAGTGAAGCTTTCTTT	CASSFVGGASEAFF	TRBV27	NA	TRBJ1-1	NA
TGTGCCAGCAGTGACCCCCGGTGGGGACAGGGCCGAGGTACGCAGTATTTT	CASSDPRWGQGRGTQYF	TRBV2	TRBD1	TRBJ2-3	NA
TGTGCCAGCAGCGCGGGAGGCCTGCAAGAGACCCAGTACTTC	CASSAGGLQETQYF	TRBV7-9	TRBD2	TRBJ2-5	NA
TGTGCCAGCAGTGGTCAGGGGACCTATGGCTACACCTTC	CASSGQGTYGYTF	TRBV2	NA	TRBJ1-2	NA
TGCGCCAGCAGCCTCAGGGAGGCACCCTATGGCTACACCTTC	CASSLREAPYGYTF	TRBV4-1	NA	TRBJ1-2	NA
TGTGCCAGCAGCTGGGACTATGGGGCCGGGTACGAGCAGTACTTC	CASSWDYGAGYEQYF	TRBV11-2	TRBD2	TRBJ2-7	NA
TGTGCCAGCAGAGCCGAGGGACTAGCGGAAAACAATGAGCAGTTCTTC	CASRAEGLAENNEQFF	TRBV28	TRBD2	TRBJ2-1	NA
TGTGCCAGCAGTCCCTCGGACACGCATTTTTGGGAAAAACTGTTTTTT	CASSPSDTHFWEKLFF	TRBV28	NA	TRBJ1-4	NA
TGTGCCAGCAGGGACAGTCGCCGGGGAGAGACCCAGTACTTC	CASRDSRRGETQYF	TRBV28	NA	TRBJ2-5	NA
TGTGCCACCTTAGCGGGAGGATCCTACGAGCAGTACTTC	CATLAGGSYEQYF	TRBV27	TRBD2	TRBJ2-7	once
TGTGCCAGTAAGGGAGGGATCGGCTATGGCTACACCTTC	CASKGGIGYGYTF	TRBV19	NA	TRBJ1-2	once
TGTGCCAGTAGTCCCACGGGGTACGTGGGCAATGAGCAGTTCTTC	CASSPTGYVGNEQFF	TRBV19	NA	TRBJ2-1	NA